The TCR beta chain under discussion was sequenced for a study of vaccination effects on CD4 cells after COVID-19. Study-level information: Participants got two doses of BNT162b2 or mRNA-1273 vaccine.

The CDR3 sequence is 14 residues long. V trimming: 3 bases; J trimming: 3 bases; junction bases outside the gene matches: 2. The germline gives CDR1 KGHSH, CDR2 LQKENI. Expansion with viral peptide pools was applied to antigen-specific CD4+ T cells by the ViraFEST assay prior to sequencing. Cells that had been cultured for about 10 days were the source of isolated CD4+ T cells. Nucleocapsid antibodies stayed negative before and after vaccination, showing no earlier SARS-CoV-2 infection. PBMC were cultured at a few million per well with 10 IU/ml IL-2 and about 9.5 ug/ml peptides. Points on this clone: The antigen is unknown.

Libraries were prepared by immunoSEQ multiplex PCR; TCRdb keeps only in-frame clonotypes and omits some of them. The data show more than 40,000 clones, more than 60% seen once. Source: CD4+ T cells from PBMCs cultured with HCoV-OC43 spike peptides, taken before COVID-19 vaccination. Subset denoted: HCoV-OC43 spike overlapping peptide pool stimulation. The chain is built from TRBV18 and TRBJ2-7; 10 bases agree with TRBD2. This receptor was taken from a human donor who received a COVID-19 vaccine. The CDR3 DNA reads TGTGCCAGCTCACCCGGGACTAGCGTCTACGAGCAGTACTTC. Amino acid sequence: CASSPGTSVYEQYF.